This T cell receptor beta chain derives from a study of regulatory T cells in long-lasting Graves disease. Relying on iRepertoire HTBI primers and Arm-PCR of CDR3 regions, the team built TCR beta libraries. TCRdb itself ran the multiplex PCR reads through MiXCR, one entry per CDR3 protein. The table shows about 540,000 distinct CDR3 sequences, with roughly 12% occurring only once. Regarding time point: newly diagnosed GD, antithyroid drugs for less than 3 months. Following extraction of RNA from PBMCs, that RNA was used to make the TCR library. This clonotype was counted ten times or more. V shed 6 bases and J 1 base; nucleotides not matched to a gene: 8. CDR1 and CDR2 (germline): DFQATT, SNEGSKA (reference sequence). This CDR3 spans 14 amino acids. The same data also contributed to another study, on T cells in Graves' hyperthyroidism and ophthalmopathy.

The gene calls are TRBV20-1 and TRBJ2-7; 8 nucleotides line up with TRBD2. This receptor was identified in a young man with Graves disease. The starting material was peripheral blood mononuclear cells (PBMCs), obtained at new diagnosis, from a patient treated with antithyroid drugs. CDR3 sequence (DNA): TGCAGTGCACGGGGGGGGGAACCATCCTACGAGCAGTACTTC. This codes for CSARGGEPSYEQYF.